This TCR beta chain is drawn from a study of blood T cell repertoires in COVID-19. Study details: Acute-phase and convalescent COVID-19 samples originated in the United States, Italy and Spain. In each case, the material was cDNA or gDNA derived from T cells, B-cell-depleted T cells, or PBMCs.

This clone was observed a single time. Per the original data handling: Amplification of reference gene primers provided the estimated nucleated cell counts. Produced via immunoSEQ multiplex PCR; TCRdb's table is partial and in-frame only. That table supplies the V and J calls and clone size; D and trimming were determined from the DNA. The sample consists of about 280,000 clones, around 90% of them appearing once. Between the trimmed V and J ends, which lost 3 bases and 7 bases, there was a span of 16 bases. The germline V gene encodes CDR1 MGHRA and CDR2 YSYEKL. This CDR3 contains 16 residues. This TCR derives from a man aged 50-59 years with acute or convalescent COVID-19. Sequenced: peripheral blood. This chain joins TRBV4-1 and TRBJ1-6, with D perhaps TRBD1 (6 bases). The CDR3 is CASSHFRGGTNSPLHF. CDR3 nucleotides: TGCGCCAGCAGCCACTTCAGGGGCGGAACCAATTCACCCCTCCACTTT.